What follows are 6 T cell receptor beta chains derived from one specimen sequenced in a study of T-cell reconstitution after alpha-beta-depleted transplantation in children. Preparation of the TCRbeta library used unique molecular identifiers. In TCRdb, the PCR reads were re-called with MiXCR into one record per CDR3 protein. Of 300,000 to 400,000 distinct CDR3 sequences in the sample, 15% to 20% were seen once. The starting material was PBMCs, mostly from graft donor cells, obtained 360 days after TCRalphabeta/CD19-depleted stem cell transplant. Source of these receptors: a male patient aged 2-9 years who had a stem cell transplant for acute lymphoblastic leukemia, so the T cells may come from the graft donor.

The chain has TRBV15 and TRBJ1-2, with D perhaps TRBD1 (6 bases). The CDR3 length is 13 residues. The germline V and J ends were trimmed by 5 bases and 8 bases, with 15 bases remaining between them. CDR1 and CDR2 (germline): LNHNV, YYDKDF (reference sequence). The CDR3 protein is CATSLRGAAGYTF. The CDR3 DNA reads as TGTGCCACCAGCCTTAGGGGGGCGGCAGGCTACACCTTC.

This rearrangement joins TRBV28 to TRBJ1-3, with a tentative D call TRBD1 (6 bases). Germline-derived CDR1 and CDR2 are MDHEN and SYDVKM. The CDR3 runs to 16 residues. The V end was cut by 5 bases, the J end by 0 bases, with 14 bases between. The CDR3 region is CASSRTDPLSGNTIYF. Written as DNA, the CDR3 is TGTGCCAGCAGTAGGACAGACCCACTCTCTGGAAACACCATATATTTT.

This clonotype was recorded at least ten times. J is TRBJ2-3 and V is TRBV12-3 or TRBV12-4, with D possibly TRBD2 on 6 matching bases. The length of the CDR3 is 13 residues. V lost 5 bases, J lost 6 bases, and 12 bases lay in between. The CDR3 loop reads CASSPTRTDTQYF. CDR3 sequence (DNA): TGTGCCAGCAGTCCGACTAGAACCGATACGCAGTATTTT.

The genes are TRBV15 and TRBJ2-7; weak D call: TRBD2 (5 bases). The CDR3 covers 12 residues. CDR1 is LNHNV, CDR2 YYDKDF, per germline (reference sequence). Deletions cut 4 bases from V and 3 bases from J, with 7 bases between. The CDR3 protein is CATSKSGYEQYF. For the CDR3, the DNA is TGTGCCACCAGCAAGAGCGGCTACGAGCAGTACTTC.

This clonotype turned up a few times. This is likely a read error, given that the CDR3 carries no conserved phenylalanine or tryptophan at its end. It is unclear where the CDR3 begins or ends on the DNA, so no DNA is shown, and the CDR3 is as TCRdb lists it. The J gene is TRBJ1-1, the V gene TRBV11-3; the D call TRBD1 from the table was never checked on the DNA. Germline-derived CDR1 and CDR2 are SGHNT and YENEEA. The CDR3 sequence runs 12 residues, both termini included. The CDR3 sequence: CASSLGGTGFSL.

At least ten counts were recorded for this clonotype. The CDR3 region is CASSRGGLLALRQETQYF. The CDR3, as DNA: TGCGCCAGCAGCCGCGGAGGCCTACTAGCGTTGAGGCAAGAGACCCAGTACTTC. The chain recombines TRBV4-1 with TRBJ2-5; 7 nucleotides align to TRBD2. The CDR3 covers 18 residues. Germline CDR1 and CDR2: MGHRA and YSYEKL. Trimming removed 4 bases from V and 2 bases from J; junction bases left unmatched: 16.